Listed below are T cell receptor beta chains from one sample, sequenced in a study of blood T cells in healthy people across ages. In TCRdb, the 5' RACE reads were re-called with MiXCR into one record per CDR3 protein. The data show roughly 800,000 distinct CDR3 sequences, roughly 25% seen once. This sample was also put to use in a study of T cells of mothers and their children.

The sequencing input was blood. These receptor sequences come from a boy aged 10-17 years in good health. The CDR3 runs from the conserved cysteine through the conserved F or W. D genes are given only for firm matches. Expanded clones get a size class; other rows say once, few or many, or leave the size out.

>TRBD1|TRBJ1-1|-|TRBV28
CASSLTGGKWTEAFF
TGTGCCAGCAGTCTGACAGGGGGCAAGTGGACTGAAGCTTTCTTT
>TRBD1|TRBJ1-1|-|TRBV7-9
CASSPSGQGVNTEAFF
TGTGCCAGCAGCCCCTCGGGGCAGGGGGTGAACACTGAAGCTTTCTTT
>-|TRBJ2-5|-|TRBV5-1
CASSDYLRETQYF
TGCGCCAGCAGCGACTATCTCAGGGAGACCCAGTACTTC
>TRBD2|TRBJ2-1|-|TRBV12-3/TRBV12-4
CASSSGLAGHEQFF
TGTGCCAGCAGCTCCGGACTAGCGGGCCATGAGCAGTTCTTC
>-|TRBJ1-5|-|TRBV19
CASSSVLEGPSNQPQHF
TGTGCCAGTAGCTCGGTCCTCGAGGGACCTAGCAATCAGCCCCAGCATTTT
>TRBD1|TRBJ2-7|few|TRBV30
CAWSDRDRGPYEQYF
TGTGCCTGGAGTGACCGGGACAGGGGGCCCTACGAGCAGTACTTC
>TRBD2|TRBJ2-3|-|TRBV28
CASSPGRTSGGIDTQYF
TGTGCCAGCAGCCCTGGGCGGACTAGCGGGGGCATAGATACGCAGTATTTT
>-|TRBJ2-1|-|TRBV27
CTSSDTRYF
TGCACCAGCAGCGACACTAGGTACTTC
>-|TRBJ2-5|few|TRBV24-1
CATSRAGTETQYF
TGTGCCACCAGTCGGGCAGGGACGGAGACCCAGTACTTC
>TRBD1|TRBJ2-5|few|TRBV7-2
CASSLGTGYGETQYF
TGTGCCAGCAGCTTAGGGACAGGGTACGGAGAGACCCAGTACTTC
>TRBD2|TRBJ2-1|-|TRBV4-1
CASSQGGLSGRTLGNEQFF
TGCGCCAGCAGCCAAGGGGGACTTAGCGGGAGGACATTGGGCAATGAGCAGTTCTTC
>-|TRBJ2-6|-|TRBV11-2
CASSSGASPTMHDLTF
TGTGCCAGCAGCTCAGGGGCATCCCCGACAATGCATGACCTGACTTTC
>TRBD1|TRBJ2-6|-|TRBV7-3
CASSIDRVVGGANVLTF
TGTGCCAGCAGCATAGACAGGGTTGTTGGTGGGGCCAACGTCCTGACTTTC
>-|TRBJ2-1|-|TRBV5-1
CASSLRGAQYNERFF
TGCGCCAGCAGCTTGCGGGGGGCCCAATACAATGAGCGGTTCTTC
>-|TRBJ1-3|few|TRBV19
CASSIAPTIYF
TGTGCCAGTAGTATCGCGCCCACCATATATTTT
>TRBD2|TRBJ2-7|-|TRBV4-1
CASSQVKSLAIDEQYF
TGCGCCAGCAGCCAAGTTAAATCACTAGCGATTGACGAGCAGTACTTC
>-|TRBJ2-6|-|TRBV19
CASSIDGRGGANVLTF
TGTGCCAGTAGTATAGATGGGCGAGGTGGGGCCAACGTCCTGACTTTC
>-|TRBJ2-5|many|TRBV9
CASSGEGETQYF
TGTGCCAGCAGCGGTGAGGGAGAGACCCAGTACTTC
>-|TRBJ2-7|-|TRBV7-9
CASSGGPGVAYEQYF
TGTGCCAGCAGCGGAGGTCCGGGGGTCGCCTACGAGCAGTACTTC
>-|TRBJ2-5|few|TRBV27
CASSLSSRDLRETQYF
TGTGCCAGCAGTTTATCGTCGCGAGACCTGCGGGAGACCCAGTACTTC
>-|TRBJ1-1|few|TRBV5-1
CASSGREGSAEAFF
TGCGCCAGCAGCGGCAGGGAGGGGAGTGCTGAAGCTTTCTTT
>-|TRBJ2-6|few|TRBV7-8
CASSFPTTGANVLTF
TGTGCCAGCAGCTTCCCTACTACTGGGGCCAACGTCCTGACTTTC
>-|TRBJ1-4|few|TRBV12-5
CASGFFDEKLFF
TGTGCTAGTGGCTTTTTCGATGAAAAACTGTTTTTT
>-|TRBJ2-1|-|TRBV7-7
CASSLGGHRNNEQFF
TGTGCCAGCAGCTTAGGGGGTCACCGGAACAATGAGCAGTTCTTC
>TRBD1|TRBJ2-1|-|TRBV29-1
CSVVDRGYNEQFF
TGCAGCGTGGTAGACAGGGGTTATAATGAGCAGTTCTTC
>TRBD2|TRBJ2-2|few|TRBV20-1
CSGRAGGAGELFF
TGCAGTGGGAGAGCGGGGGGAGCAGGGGAGCTGTTTTTT
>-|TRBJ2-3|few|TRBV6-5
CASSSYSGASTDTQYF
TGTGCCAGCAGTTCGTATTCGGGGGCAAGTACAGATACGCAGTATTTT
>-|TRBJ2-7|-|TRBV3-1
CASSLKSTSYEQYF
TGTGCCAGCAGCCTTAAAAGTACTAGCTACGAGCAGTACTTC
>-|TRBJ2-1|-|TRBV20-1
CSAQGRSSYNEQFF
TGCAGTGCGCAGGGCCGGAGCTCCTACAATGAGCAGTTCTTC
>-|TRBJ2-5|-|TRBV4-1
CASRAVGATRTQYF
TGCGCCAGCAGAGCCGTGGGAGCCACCAGGACCCAGTACTTC